Presented here are 15 T cell receptor beta chains from one specimen sequenced in a study of T-cell memory formation after mild COVID-19. TCRdb reanalysed the 5' RACE reads using MiXCR and keeps one entry per CDR3 protein. This sample has 400,000 or so distinct CDR3 sequences, with approximately 20% found just once. The sample comprised PBMCs or a T cell subset sorted from them (not recorded which). The receptors were sampled from an adult woman who had mild COVID-19 (a few samples of this study predate the infection). Cell type and time point are not known.

This chain connects TRBV20-1 to TRBJ2-7; no firm D call. Germline values: CDR1 DFQATT, CDR2 SNEGSKA (reference sequence). Trimming cost V 2 bases and J 3 bases, with 11 bases left between them. The CDR3 has 13 residues. CDR3 DNA sequence: TGCAGTGCTAGAACGGAAGGACGCTACGAGCAGTACTTC. It yields the protein CSARTEGRYEQYF.

This clonotype occurred a few times. The genes are TRBV6-1 and TRBJ1-1; unclear D gene. The CDR3 consists of 13 residues. The germline gives CDR1 MNHNS, CDR2 SASEGT. V was shortened by 4 bases and J by 4 bases, with 10 bases between the two germline ends. The CDR3 is CASSAQGGTEAFF. CDR3 DNA sequence: TGTGCCAGCAGTGCGCAAGGAGGCACTGAAGCTTTCTTT.

The rearrangement joins TRBV27 to TRBJ2-7, with 9 bases aligning to TRBD2. Germline V CDR1 and CDR2: MNHEY, SMNVEV (reference sequence). The CDR3 has 15 residues. V shed 2 bases and J 3 bases; nucleotides not matched to a gene: 5. The CDR3 coding sequence is TGTGCCAGCAGTTTAGGGAGCGGGGGGTACTACGAGCAGTACTTC. This sequence encodes CASSLGSGGYYEQYF.

This chain uses TRBV7-3 with TRBJ2-3, with D perhaps matching TRBD1 (6 bases). V was trimmed by 2 bases and J by 3 bases, leaving 18 bases between them. In germline, CDR1 is SGHTA, CDR2 FQGTGA. CDR3 length: 17 residues. The CDR3 coding sequence is TGTGCCAGCAGCTTAGGGGCAAGGGGTCAGGGGACAGATACGCAGTATTTT. This encodes CASSLGARGQGTDTQYF.

The chain has TRBV3-1 and TRBJ1-5; D is uncertain. The V end was cut by 5 bases, the J end by 5 bases, with 4 bases between. CDR3 length: 11 amino acids. Germline CDR1 reads LGHDT; CDR2 reads YNNKEL (reference sequence). This CDR3 reads CASSFDQPQHF. The CDR3 DNA sequence: TGTGCCAGCAGCTTCGATCAGCCCCAGCATTTT.

This chain connects TRBV30 to TRBJ2-3; tentative D call: TRBD1 (6 bases). CDR1 and CDR2 from the germline V gene are GTSNPN and SVGIG (reference sequence). Deletions cut 3 bases from V and 2 bases from J, with 12 bases between. CDR3 length: 14 residues. Written as DNA, the CDR3 is TGTGCCTGGAGAGAGGGGACATACACAGATACGCAGTATTTT. It is translated as CAWREGTYTDTQYF.

The sample holds a few counts of this clonotype. The chain combines TRBV20-1 with TRBJ2-2; D is unresolved. Looked up from germline, CDR1 is DFQATT and CDR2 is SNEGSKA (reference sequence). The V and J ends lost 3 bases and 7 bases respectively, with 6 bases between them. There are 11 residues in the CDR3. Here the CDR3 reads CSARGGGELFF. The CDR3 DNA reads as TGCAGTGCTAGGGGCGGCGGGGAGCTGTTTTTT.

This rearrangement joins TRBV6-6 to TRBJ2-5, with 15 bases matching TRBD2. The ends lost 6 bases at V and 4 bases at J; junction bases unmatched: 9. CDR1 MNHNY and CDR2 SVGAGI come from the germline V gene (reference sequence). The CDR3 sequence is 17 residues long. The DNA for the CDR3 is TGTGCCAGCAGACGCGACTTGGGACTAGCGGGAGGAGAGACCCAGTACTTC. It codes for CASRRDLGLAGGETQYF.

This clonotype was seen a few times. The V gene is TRBV7-2, the J gene TRBJ2-1; D call uncertain. The germline CDR1 and CDR2 sequences are SGHTA and FQGNSA. This CDR3 contains 12 residues. V was trimmed by 3 bases and J by 8 bases, leaving 8 bases between them. CDR3 loop: CASSFGVHEQFF. The CDR3 DNA follows: TGTGCCAGCAGCTTTGGAGTCCATGAGCAGTTCTTC.

This clonotype was counted only a few times. The chain has TRBV15 and TRBJ1-5, with TRBD1 matching over 7 bases. V trimming: 0 bases; J trimming: 6 bases; junction bases outside the gene matches: 5. The CDR3 is made up of 15 amino acids. The germline V gene has CDR1 LNHNV and CDR2 YYDKDF (reference sequence). The CDR3 sequence is CATSREGGGIQPQHF. The CDR3 DNA is TGTGCCACCAGCAGAGAAGGAGGGGGCATTCAGCCCCAGCATTTT.

This clonotype was counted only a few times. The chain has TRBV19 and TRBJ1-6; the D gene is possibly TRBD1 (5 bases). Germline CDR1 reads LNHDA; CDR2 reads SQIVND (reference sequence). This CDR3 region has 14 residues. Trimming took 6 bases from V and 2 from J, leaving 8 bases between them. The DNA of the CDR3 is TGTGCCAGTAGGGGACGAGCCTATAATTCACCCCTCCACTTT. This translates into CASRGRAYNSPLHF. The full variable domain, completed using reference TRBV19 and TRBJ1-6, is DGGITQSPKYLFRKEGQNVTLSCEQNLNHDAMYWYRQDPGQGLRLIYYSQIVNDFQKGDIAEGYSVSREKKESFPLTVTSAQKNPTAFYLCASRGRAYNSPLHFGNGTRLTVT.

The genes are TRBV6-4 and TRBJ2-1, with 8 bases aligning to TRBD1. CDR3 size: 15 residues. With V trimmed by 3 bases and J by 4 bases, 5 bases remained unmatched. Germline V CDR1 and CDR2: MRHNA, SNTAGT. CDR3 DNA sequence: TGTGCCAGCAGTGATGCAGACAGGGGTTACAATGAGCAGTTCTTC. Its translation is CASSDADRGYNEQFF.

The rearrangement joins TRBV15 to TRBJ2-2; D remains unclear. The CDR3 consists of 16 residues. Trimming removed 0 bases from V and 0 bases from J, with 8 bases in between. CDR1 and CDR2 from the germline V gene are LNHNV and YYDKDF (reference sequence). CDR3 nucleotides: TGTGCCACCAGCAGAGAGTCGGGTTCGAACACCGGGGAGCTGTTTTTT. It specifies CATSRESGSNTGELFF.

This clonotype was picked up a small number of times. The chain joins TRBV25-1 to TRBJ1-1; D not certain. V lost 4 bases and J 6 bases, leaving 9 bases between the germline ends. The CDR3 runs to 12 residues. Germline V gene sequence: CDR1 MGHDK, CDR2 SYGVNS. As DNA, the CDR3 is TGTGCCAGCAGTGGGTCAATTGCTGAAGCTTTCTTT. Translated, it gives CASSGSIAEAFF.

V and J are TRBV11-3 and TRBJ2-1, with 9 bases that match TRBD1. The CDR3 has 11 residues. Germline loops: CDR1 SGHNT, CDR2 YENEEA. The junction had 5 bases not matched to a gene; V was cut back by 5 bases and J by 15 bases. CDR3 coding DNA: TGTGCCAGCAGCGCCGGACAGGGGAGGTTCTTC. Translation: CASSAGQGRFF.